Here is one TCR beta chain with its context. The antigen is not known. The data originate from a study of cytomegalovirus exposure and HLA in healthy donors. Overall study results and limits: Available immune exposure information covered CMV serostatus only. The listing of 160 or so TCR beta chains classed them as cytomegalovirus-associated.

It was with 60 Vbeta and 13 Jbeta primers that the PCR ran. The method was immunoSEQ multiplex PCR; TCRdb's version includes in-frame clones alone and lacks a portion of them. In the table there are around 200,000 clones, around 80% of which are singletons. This CDR3 region has 15 residues. Trimming removed 2 bases at V and 3 bases at J, with 10 bases between. CDR1 is WNHNN and CDR2 is SYGVQD in the germline V gene (reference sequence). The chain has TRBV10-1 and TRBJ1-4; D call uncertain. The sequence derives from a woman between 40 and 50 years old in good health and CMV-seronegative. Sample: PBMCs. The CDR3 region has the DNA TGCGCCAGCAGTGAGGGGAGGGTCGCTAATGAAAAACTGTTTTTT. Its protein is CASSEGRVANEKLFF.